These T cell receptor beta chains were read from a single sample in a study of blood T cells in healthy people across ages. One entry per CDR3 protein results from TCRdb running MiXCR on the 5' RACE reads. The sample contains 650,000 to 700,000 distinct CDR3 sequences, roughly half of which appear only once. Sequenced: blood. Receptor source: an elderly woman in good health. The CDR3 runs from the conserved cysteine through the conserved F or W. The D gene is left open where the match is weak. Expanded clones are given a class, and other clones once, few, many or no size at all.

NA,many,TRBV5-1,TRBJ1-1,CASSFGGPFNTEAFF,TGCGCCAGCAGCTTCGGTGGGCCTTTTAACACTGAAGCTTTCTTT
NA,NA,TRBV29-1,TRBJ2-1,CSVVSGRGGEQFF,TGCAGCGTTGTCAGCGGCCGAGGCGGTGAGCAGTTCTTC
TRBD1,NA,TRBV9,TRBJ1-2,CASSTRDRAYGYTF,TGTGCCAGCAGCACCCGGGACAGGGCTTATGGCTACACCTTC
NA,NA,TRBV19,TRBJ2-5,CATSQNEQYF,TGTGCCACGAGTCAAAATGAGCAGTACTTC
NA,NA,TRBV25-1,TRBJ1-5,CASTKDLYAQPQHF,TGTGCCAGTACAAAGGACTTATACGCTCAGCCCCAGCATTTT
NA,NA,TRBV14,TRBJ2-1,CASSQRRGDPSYNEQFF,TGTGCCAGCAGCCAACGGAGGGGGGATCCCTCCTACAATGAGCAGTTCTTC
NA,few,TRBV10-3,TRBJ1-2,CAISPAGADGYTF,TGTGCCATCAGCCCGGCGGGGGCGGATGGCTACACCTTC
NA,few,TRBV19,TRBJ2-7,CASSPIASYEQYF,TGTGCCAGTAGTCCAATAGCGTCCTACGAGCAGTACTTC
NA,NA,TRBV28,TRBJ2-5,CAGSPREETQYF,TGTGCCGGCAGTCCCCGGGAGGAGACCCAGTACTTC
NA,once,TRBV12-3/TRBV12-4,TRBJ1-1,CASRLKGARGEAFF,TGTGCCAGCAGGCTTAAAGGAGCTCGGGGCGAAGCTTTCTTT
NA,NA,TRBV29-1,TRBJ2-7,CSVVRDFDSYEQYF,TGCAGCGTTGTCCGGGACTTTGACTCCTACGAGCAGTACTTC
TRBD1,NA,TRBV7-9,TRBJ1-4,CASSTGQNHATNEKLFF,TGTGCCAGCTCAACGGGACAGAACCATGCAACTAATGAAAAACTGTTTTTT
NA,NA,TRBV3-1,TRBJ1-1,CASSKYGEDTEAFF,TGTGCCAGCAGTAAGTATGGGGAGGACACTGAAGCTTTCTTT
NA,NA,TRBV19,TRBJ2-5,CASSIGLRVNQETQYF,TGTGCCAGTAGTATCGGTCTACGGGTGAATCAAGAGACCCAGTACTTC
NA,NA,TRBV11-3,TRBJ2-4,CASLYRLAKNIQYF,TGTGCCAGCCTCTACCGATTAGCCAAAAACATTCAGTACTTC
TRBD1,many,TRBV24-1,TRBJ1-2,CATSDPTGYGYTF,TGTGCCACCAGTGATCCGACAGGGTATGGCTACACCTTC
NA,NA,TRBV5-1,TRBJ2-7,CASILTVYEQYF,TGCGCCAGCATCTTGACGGTCTACGAGCAGTACTTC
NA,NA,TRBV4-3,TRBJ1-2,CASSQDRFGRGARYGYTF,TGCGCCAGCAGCCAAGATCGTTTTGGCAGGGGCGCCCGCTATGGCTACACCTTC
NA,NA,TRBV4-1,TRBJ2-7,CASSQAAVTSYEQYF,TGCGCCAGCAGCCAAGCGGCGGTCACTTCCTACGAGCAGTACTTC
NA,NA,TRBV6-1,TRBJ2-4,CASSEAGAGKNIQYF,TGTGCCAGCAGTGAAGCGGGGGCGGGAAAAAACATTCAGTACTTC
NA,NA,TRBV28,TRBJ2-2,CASSSSPGELFF,TGTGCCAGCAGTTCATCCCCCGGGGAGCTGTTTTTT
NA,many,TRBV10-3,TRBJ2-3,CAISESTSSDTQYF,TGTGCCATCAGTGAGTCTACTAGCTCAGATACGCAGTATTTT
NA,few,TRBV16,TRBJ1-5,CASSQSAQGGNQPQHF,TGTGCCAGCAGCCAAAGTGCGCAGGGAGGCAATCAGCCCCAGCATTTT